This T cell receptor (beta chain) emerged from a study of T cells in Graves' hyperthyroidism and ophthalmopathy. Background on the study: Peripheral blood was obtained at initial diagnosis, preceding any treatment.

The source material, RNA transcripts, was used to amplify TCR beta CDR3 regions. Initially, a first-round RT-PCR of the TCR CDR3 employed the HTBI primer set. TCRdb used MiXCR to reprocess the multiplex PCR reads, holding one entry per CDR3 protein. The sample contains roughly 710,000 distinct CDR3 sequences, just over 35% of which appear only once. This clonotype was detected many times. This receptor was taken from a woman in her thirties or forties with Graves' hyperthyroidism. Sequenced material: blood.

The CDR3 is CASSYGVGRVGYTF. The CDR3 region has the DNA TGTGCCAGCAGTTACGGCGTGGGGAGAGTTGGCTACACCTTC. The chain joins TRBV6-5 to TRBJ1-2; unclear D gene. Germline CDR1 reads MNHEY; CDR2 reads SVGAGI. The CDR3 is 14 amino acids. The V end was cut by 2 bases, the J end by 7 bases, with 14 bases between.